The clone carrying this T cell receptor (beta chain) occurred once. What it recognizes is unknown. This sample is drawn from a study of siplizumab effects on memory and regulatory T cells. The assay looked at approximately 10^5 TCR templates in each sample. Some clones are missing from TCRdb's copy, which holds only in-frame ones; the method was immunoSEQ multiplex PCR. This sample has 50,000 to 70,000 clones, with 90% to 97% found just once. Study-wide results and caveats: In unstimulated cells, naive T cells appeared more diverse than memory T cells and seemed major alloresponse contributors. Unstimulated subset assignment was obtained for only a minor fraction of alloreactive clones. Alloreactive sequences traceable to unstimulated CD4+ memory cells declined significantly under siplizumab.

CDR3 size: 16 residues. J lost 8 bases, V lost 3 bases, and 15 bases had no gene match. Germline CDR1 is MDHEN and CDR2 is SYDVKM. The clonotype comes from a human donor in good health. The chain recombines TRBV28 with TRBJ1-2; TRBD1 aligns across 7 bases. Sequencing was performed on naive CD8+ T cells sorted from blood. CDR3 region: CASSLPDGQDVGGYTF. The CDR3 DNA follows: TGTGCCAGCAGTTTGCCCGATGGACAGGATGTAGGAGGCTACACCTTC.